This TCR beta chain is drawn from a study of siplizumab effects on memory and regulatory T cells. Trimming pared 0 bases from V and 1 base from J, leaving 3 bases between. This CDR3 has 13 amino acids. The germline V gene encodes CDR1 ENHRY and CDR2 SYGVKD. Assay: immunoSEQ multiplex PCR; the TCRdb copy retains only in-frame clones and omits some. The table has 85,000 to 130,000 clones, more than 85% seen once; the top ten hold about 0.62%. The source is a human donor in good health. Sequenced sample: Tregs sorted from blood. This rearrangement joins TRBV10-3 to TRBJ1-1; D unclear. CDR3 nucleotides: TGTGCCATCAGTGAGTCCGGGAACACTGAAGCTTTCTTT. This sequence encodes CAISESGNTEAFF.